These 14 T cell receptor beta chains share one sample of origin, sequenced in a study of control samples from healthy donors and cancer patients. The assay was immunoSEQ multiplex PCR, and TCRdb's table has in-frame clones only and misses some. The sample shows roughly 69,000 clones, more than 70% of them seen only once. The sample comprised PBMCs. These receptors all stem from a woman in her forties or fifties with head and neck cancer.

V and J are TRBV30 and TRBJ1-4; the D is unclear. The germline CDR1 and CDR2 sequences are GTSNPN and SVGIG (reference sequence). Trimming cost V 1 base and J 6 bases, with 9 bases left between them. The CDR3 covers 13 residues. CDR3 in amino acids: CAWSARRDEKLFF. The CDR3 DNA sequence: TGTGCCTGGAGTGCGCGGCGGGATGAAAAACTGTTTTTT.

The chain combines TRBV7-2 with TRBJ1-6; D perhaps matches TRBD1 (6 bases). From germline, CDR1 is SGHTA and CDR2 FQGNSA. The CDR3 has 17 residues. Trimming cost V 5 bases and J 4 bases, with 18 bases left between them. CDR3 in DNA: TGTGCCAGCAGCCCCCCCGGGGGGGCCCAATATAATTCACCCCTCCACTTT. It is translated as CASSPPGGAQYNSPLHF.

The chain combines TRBV7-8 with TRBJ1-1, with unresolved D. The germline gives CDR1 SGHVS, CDR2 FQNEAQ. V was cut by 4 bases and J by 0 bases, with 12 bases left in between. CDR3 length: 15 residues. DNA of the CDR3: TGTGCCAGCAGCTATGTCGACGGAATGAACACTGAAGCTTTCTTT. It codes for CASSYVDGMNTEAFF.

The rearrangement uses TRBV9 and TRBJ2-1; D may be TRBD1 or TRBD2 (5 bases each). Deletions cut 3 bases from V and 0 bases from J, with 10 bases between. This CDR3 spans 15 amino acids. Germline CDR1 SGDLS, CDR2 YYNGEE. The CDR3 is CASSGGSSSYNEQFF. The CDR3 coding sequence is TGTGCCAGCAGCGGGGGGTCAAGCTCCTACAATGAGCAGTTCTTC.

This clone was seen just once. This sequence joins TRBV7-8 and TRBJ1-5; no clear D. CDR1 SGHVS and CDR2 FQNEAQ come from the germline V gene. The CDR3 extends over 13 amino acids. V lost 0 bases to trimming and J lost 6 bases, with 6 bases between them. The CDR3 nucleotides read TGTGCCAGCAGCTTAGCCCTAGGTCAGCCCCAGCATTTT. Its translation is CASSLALGQPQHF.

The chain joins TRBV7-3 to TRBJ2-3; D is possibly TRBD1 or TRBD2 (5 bases each). CDR3 length: 13 residues. CDR1 is SGHTA, CDR2 FQGTGA, per germline. V lost 3 bases and J lost 1, with 5 bases in between. This CDR3 is CASSLGGTDTQYF. The CDR3 region has the DNA TGTGCCAGCAGCTTGGGGGGCACAGATACGCAGTATTTT.

The CDR3 sequence: CASSRDRGYGYTF. The CDR3 DNA sequence: TGTGCCAGCAGCCGGGACAGGGGGTATGGCTACACCTTC. The chain couples TRBV6-2 or TRBV6-3 to TRBJ1-2; 11 nucleotides line up with TRBD1. The CDR3 loop spans 13 amino acids. Per the germline V gene, CDR1 is MNHEY and CDR2 is SVGEGT. V gave up 6 bases and J gave up 5 bases; unmatched junction bases: 2.

The rearrangement joins TRBV7-2 to TRBJ2-7; D is ambiguous. This CDR3 has 14 residues. V was trimmed by 1 base and J by 2 bases, leaving 9 bases between them. Germline CDR1 and CDR2: SGHTA and FQGNSA. The CDR3 coding sequence is TGTGCCAGCAGCTTAGAGAGCAGTCCCTACGAGCAGTACTTC. As protein: CASSLESSPYEQYF.

The rearrangement joins TRBV7-8 to TRBJ2-5; D possibly matches TRBD1 or TRBD2 (5 bases each). Trimming removed 5 bases at V and 2 bases at J, with 21 bases between. Germline CDR1 is SGHVS and CDR2 is FQNEAQ. The CDR3 is 17 residues long. The CDR3 DNA sequence: TGTGCCAGCAGCCTAGGCACAGGACTTCTCCCGCAAGAGACCCAGTACTTC. Protein product: CASSLGTGLLPQETQYF.

The V call is TRBV6-1, the J call TRBJ2-7; 9 bases line up with TRBD1. V trimming: 5 bases; J trimming: 0 bases; junction bases outside the gene matches: 5. This CDR3 is built from 15 residues. The germline V gene encodes CDR1 MNHNS and CDR2 SASEGT. The CDR3 region has the DNA TGTGCCAGCAGTTCTCCGGGACAGGGCTCCTACGAGCAGTACTTC. Residues: CASSSPGQGSYEQYF.

The V and J genes are TRBV12-3 or TRBV12-4 and TRBJ1-5; D may be TRBD1 (5 bases). CDR3 length equals 13 residues. Deletions cut 4 bases from V and 11 bases from J, with 15 bases between. The CDR3 region is CASSYRTLMTQHF. For the CDR3, the DNA is TGTGCCAGCAGTTATCGGACACTCATGACCCAGCATTTT.

The rearrangement joins TRBV7-8 to TRBJ2-7; D may be TRBD1 (6 bases). Per the germline V gene, CDR1 is SGHVS and CDR2 is FQNEAQ. The V and J ends lost 3 bases and 5 bases respectively, with 14 bases between them. The CDR3 has 14 residues. In nucleotides, the CDR3 is TGTGCCAGCAGCTTCGCCAGGGGATACAACGAGCAGTACTTC. It encodes CASSFARGYNEQYF.

The CDR3 DNA is TGTGCCAGCAGCTTCCTAGGGGGCCCTGCCAATCAGCCCCAGCATTTT. The encoded protein is CASSFLGGPANQPQHF. The gene calls are TRBV5-6 and TRBJ1-5, with 7 bases identical to TRBD1. The germline V gene encodes CDR1 SGHDT and CDR2 YYEEEE. Trimming cost V 2 bases and J 3 bases; bases outside gene matches: 8. The CDR3 length is 16 residues.

The V gene is TRBV3-1 (or the pseudogene TRBV3-2), the J gene TRBJ1-6; the D is unclear. The germline V gene encodes CDR1 LGHDT and CDR2 YNNKEL (reference sequence). The CDR3 sequence is 13 residues long. The V gene lost 5 bases and the J gene lost 6 bases, with 8 bases spanning the gap. In DNA, the CDR3 is TGTGCCAGCAGCAGTGAATCTAATTCACCCCTCCACTTT. Translated, it gives CASSSESNSPLHF.